The 15 T cell receptor beta chains presented below share a single source sample, sequenced in a study of Ad26.COV2.S vaccination and SARS-CoV-2 variants. Assay used: immunoSEQ multiplex PCR; TCRdb lists only in-frame clones, some missing. The top ten hold less than 3.5% of the sample, which has 290,000 or so clones, 87% seen once. Treatment defined: around 19 received Ad26.COV2.S at low or high dose, single or two shots; roughly five received placebo; per-sample allocation not given. Sample collection was performed on day 63 after the first vaccine or placebo injection. Specimen: peripheral blood, collected in a trial of Ad26.COV2.S vaccine versus placebo. The origin of the receptors is a person aged 18-60 years who received the Ad26.COV2.S COVID-19 vaccine or a placebo.

The rearrangement uses TRBV7-2 and TRBJ2-1; D remains unclear. Trimming removed 1 base at V and 7 bases at J, with 8 bases between. Germline V lookup: CDR1 SGHTA, CDR2 FQGNSA. The CDR3 sequence is 13 residues long. CDR3 residues: CASSLVRSNEQFF. The CDR3 DNA follows: TGTGCCAGCAGCTTAGTCAGGTCGAATGAGCAGTTCTTC.

The J gene is TRBJ1-5, the V gene TRBV11-3; tentative D call: TRBD1 (6 bases). The CDR3 has 14 amino acids. V dropped 5 bases and J dropped 10 bases, with 18 bases sitting between them. Germline V gene lookup returns CDR1 SGHNT and CDR2 YENEEA. CDR3 region: CASSPTGGIDPQHF. The DNA for the CDR3 is TGTGCCAGCAGCCCGACAGGAGGTATTGATCCCCAGCATTTT.

The gene calls are TRBV2 and TRBJ1-1, with 8 bases fitting TRBD1. This CDR3 region has 12 residues. The germline CDR1 and CDR2 sequences are SNHLY and FYNNEI. The V gene end was trimmed by 6 bases and the J gene end by 4 bases; junction bases not matched to a gene: 1. The CDR3 DNA is TGTGCCAGCAGAACAGGGGGCACTGAAGCTTTCTTT. This gives the protein CASRTGGTEAFF.

This rearrangement joins TRBV29-1 to TRBJ1-1; a weak D match, TRBD1 (5 bases). The ends were cut back, 2 bases at V and 1 base at J, with 8 bases in the middle. From germline, CDR1 is SQVTM and CDR2 ANQGSEA. This CDR3 contains 13 residues. DNA for the CDR3: TGCAGCGTTGAACCCAGGGAGAACACTGAAGCTTTCTTT. Residues: CSVEPRENTEAFF.

V usage is TRBV5-1 and J usage is TRBJ2-1, with D possibly matching TRBD2 (6 bases). The CDR3 length is 14 residues. Per germline, CDR1 SGHRS and CDR2 YFSETQ. With 2 bases removed from V and 2 bases from J, the gap between germline ends came to 8 bases. CDR3 coding DNA: TGCGCCAGCAGCTTACTAGCAACCTACAATGAGCAGTTCTTC. Its protein is CASSLLATYNEQFF.

V gene TRBV21-1 combines with J gene TRBJ1-1; the table's TRBD1 call for D was not verified on the DNA. TRBV21-1 is described as a pseudogene. This CDR3 is built from 15 residues. The CDR3 coding sequence is TGTGCCAGCAGCGCCCGGGGACAGCCGAACACTGAAGCTTTCTTT. As protein: CASSARGQPNTEAFF.

The chain recombines TRBV5-4 with TRBJ2-5, with 7 nucleotides matching TRBD1. Germline CDR1 and CDR2: SGHNT and YYREEE (reference sequence). Germline trimming cut 6 bases from V and 2 bases from J; bases unmatched to any gene: 10. This CDR3 is 15 amino acids long. The CDR3 DNA reads TGTGCCAGCACCCCCACAGGGGCCTCTCAAGAGACCCAGTACTTC. This encodes CASTPTGASQETQYF.

The V call is TRBV5-8, the J call TRBJ2-1; 8 nucleotides agree with TRBD1. Trimming cost V 2 bases and J 6 bases; bases outside gene matches: 13. Germline V lookup: CDR1 SGHTS, CDR2 YDEGEE. The CDR3 runs to 17 residues. The CDR3 region is CASSLRIGDRLSNEQFF. The CDR3 nucleotides are TGTGCCAGCAGCTTACGTATAGGGGACAGGCTCTCCAATGAGCAGTTCTTC.

The chain couples TRBV6-5 to TRBJ1-2; D is ambiguous. Trimming pared 6 bases from V and 5 bases from J, leaving 10 bases between. The CDR3 length is 12 residues. The V gene's germline CDR1 is MNHEY and CDR2 SVGAGI. CDR3 sequence: CASSGRGYGYTF. The CDR3 nucleotides are TGTGCCAGCAGCGGAAGAGGGTATGGCTACACCTTC.

This chain links TRBV6-2 or TRBV6-3 with TRBJ1-1, with D uncertain. CDR1 MNHEY and CDR2 SVGEGT come from the germline V gene. The CDR3 totals 11 residues. V dropped 4 bases and J dropped 1 base, with 1 base sitting between them. The CDR3 region is CASSSNTEAFF. As DNA, the CDR3 is TGTGCCAGCAGTTCGAACACTGAAGCTTTCTTT.

The genes are TRBV5-8 and TRBJ2-7; D may be TRBD2 (5 bases). The CDR3 extends over 14 amino acids. CDR1 and CDR2 from the germline V gene are SGHTS and YDEGEE. The V end was cut by 4 bases, the J end by 6 bases, with 17 bases between. The CDR3 coding sequence is TGTGCCAGCAGCCCGAGGGCTAGTTCTCTCGAGCAGTACTTC. This encodes CASSPRASSLEQYF.

This chain joins TRBV10-3 and TRBJ2-7, with D perhaps matching TRBD1 or TRBD2 (5 bases each). The CDR3 runs 13 residues. Trimming pared 4 bases from V and 1 base from J, leaving 8 bases between. Germline CDR1 and CDR2: ENHRY and SYGVKD. The CDR3 loop is CAISGGGSYEQYF. CDR3 DNA: TGTGCCATCAGTGGTGGGGGTTCCTACGAGCAGTACTTC.

This clone has a single count. The chain employs TRBV6-2 or TRBV6-3 and TRBJ2-3; TRBD2 aligns across 10 bases. The CDR3 has 16 residues. The ends lost 3 bases at V and 4 bases at J; junction bases unmatched: 7. The germline V gene has CDR1 MNHEY and CDR2 SVGEGT. The CDR3 loop is CASSYSGTSAADTQYF. The CDR3 DNA sequence: TGTGCCAGCAGTTATTCCGGGACTAGCGCGGCAGATACGCAGTATTTT.

The chain joins TRBV4-1 to TRBJ2-7; 10 bases are a match to TRBD1. V trimming: 4 bases; J trimming: 5 bases; junction bases outside the gene matches: 8. The CDR3 runs to 15 residues. Germline V lookup: CDR1 MGHRA, CDR2 YSYEKL. CDR3 protein: CASSRRQGAKDEQYF. The DNA for the CDR3 is TGCGCCAGCAGCCGCCGACAGGGGGCGAAGGACGAGCAGTACTTC.

The V and J genes are TRBV4-1 and TRBJ1-1; the match to TRBD1 covers 8 bases. This CDR3 comprises 15 residues. Unmatched junction bases numbered 10, after V lost 5 bases and J lost 5 bases. The germline V gene encodes CDR1 MGHRA and CDR2 YSYEKL. CDR3 sequence (DNA): TGCGCCAGCAGCACCCCCGTCAGGGGGCAGACTGAAGCTTTCTTT. This sequence encodes CASSTPVRGQTEAFF.